Sequencing of this T cell receptor (beta chain) was carried out in a study of T cell responses to AZD1222 COVID-19 vaccine. In the study overall: Second doses at about 4 or about 12 weeks were pooled.

Profiling relied on immunoSEQ multiplex PCR, and the TCRdb table lists in-frame clones only, not all of them. In the table there are some 200,000 clones, about 92% of which are singletons. Study results and limitations: Targeting of unmutated variant regions was reportedly seen in nearly half of spike-specific TCRs. Elevations in Spike-specific TCR breadth and depth followed administration of two AZD1222 doses. Clonal diversity was possibly underestimated, and the donors were mostly white British, with more females.

The CDR3 covers 11 residues. Germline V gene data show CDR1 as LGHNA and CDR2 as YNFKEQ. Trimming removed 6 bases at V and 6 bases at J, with 8 bases between. About this clone itself: As yet, its antigen is unknown.

This sequence joins TRBV4-2 and TRBJ1-1; no clear D. This sample comprised peripheral blood, obtained on day 0 of AZD1222 vaccination. This sequence originates from an adult in good health. CDR3 protein: CASSSPAEAFF. CDR3 in DNA: TGTGCCAGCAGTAGTCCGGCTGAAGCTTTCTTT.